Given below is one T cell receptor (beta chain) in context. It has no known antigen specificity. Qualities for individual bases were not recorded, and no much larger clone is one base off. TCR CDR3 regions were amplified from genomic DNA by multiplex PCR using the deep immunoSEQ assay. Extracted genomic DNA from each cell subset was distributed evenly across all wells of several immunoSEQ 96-well plates, and each plate was treated as a replicate. For sorted subsets, about 0.2 ug genomic DNA, equal to about 30,000 T cell genomes, was loaded into each replicate PCR. Purified libraries were quantified with a Qubit 3.0 fluorometer, sized on a Bioanalyzer 2100, and re-quantified with the KAPA Library Quantification kit. A separate single-read 150-cycle Illumina NextSeq 550 flow cell was used to sequence each immunoSEQ 96-well plate. Per the source publication's procedure: Because the immunoSEQ output included only junctional sequences and no quality scores, the filtering could not be the same as the filtering used for full-length reads. To assign V/J genes and CDR3, sequences were annotated against IMGT germline references using PyIR, a Python wrapper for IgBLAST v1.9. Any read was removed if the V/J assignment was weak (E-value above 1e-6), the CDR3 was missing, or the read contained stop codons, out-of-frame junctions, or ambiguous translated residues. A V3J clonotype was defined by an identical inferred V gene, J gene, and CDR3 amino acid sequence. To compute the percentage overlap between repertoires, the number of shared unique clonotypes was divided by the size of the smaller repertoire. Three approaches were used to assess repertoire richness: RTK rarefaction, the Chao1 estimator, and Recon v2.1 estimates of unobserved clonotypes. Generation probabilities for all TCRbeta clonotypes obtained by the gDNA method from a few donors were computed using OLGA. TCRdb obtained this table from immuneACCESS and retained in-frame rearrangements with V and J assigned. These tables miss some clones; where compared with another copy, unresolved V genes account for less than half of the shortfall, and the remainder is unexplained. V and J calls plus clone size are reproduced from that table; the DNA served to infer D and trimming. Within this sample are more than 2,000,000 clones, with around nine tenths of them counted one time only. The leading ten clones occupy around 0.14% of the sample.

V loses 0 bases of germline sequence and J loses 4 bases, and the interval between the two ends is 16 bases. CDR1 and CDR2, per the germline V gene, are SGHRS and YFSETQ. The CDR3 numbers 16 residues from cysteine through phenylalanine. The retained sequence is limited to the CDR3, 48 bases, with the frame set at the first base. Healthy HIV-negative adults with no recently reported acute infections or vaccinations were included as donors. Every donor was a Caucasian adult living in Nashville, Tennessee, USA. CD4+ T cells were enriched through magnetic negative selection, after which naive cells were positively selected on CD45RA and the remaining negative fraction served as the memory subset. Blood was obtained by leukapheresis, after which PBMCs were separated by Ficoll-Histopaque density gradient centrifugation and cryopreserved in liquid nitrogen vapor phase. Analytical flow cytometry was used to check the purity and quantity of each magnetically sorted T cell population. From each sorted fraction, genomic DNA was isolated and quantified by UV absorbance on a Nanodrop 2000c.

These data originate in a study of shared clonotypes between healthy human individuals (dated by TCRdb to 2020 to 2022). Regarding the complete study: The cohort comprised two women and three men aged 18 to 49 years. For each donor, CD4 naive and CD4 memory were each given three plates, CD8 naive was given two plates, and CD8 memory was given one plate. Blood TCR repertoires of a handful of healthy adults were deeply sequenced to estimate repertoire size and the extent of clonotype sharing between individuals. Different laboratories and diverse techniques were used to prepare libraries and sequence TCR repertoires, to increase sequencing depth and limit assay-specific biases. Between about 0.85 and 10 billion PBMCs per donor were obtained by leukapheresis. On the study overall, not on this receptor specifically: Even with the large sequencing depth, rarefaction of the sorted-subset datasets indicated that sequencing was incomplete. Naive subsets generally had larger estimated clonotype richness than memory subsets did. The genetic and exposure-history diversity represented was limited by the small number of donors. Sharing across a handful of donors was observed for approximately 4.6% of naive CD4, 3% to 3.5% of naive CD8, over 2% of memory CD4, and around 0.4% of memory CD8 clonotypes. Compared with non-shared clonotypes, clonotypes shared by all four sorted-subset donors had higher generation probabilities. Only blood was sampled, and tissue TCR repertoires likely differ from those in blood. Based on pairwise subsampling, the degree of clonotype sharing among donors was expected to be affected by sequencing depth.

The clonotype originates from a man aged 18 to 30 in good health. The chain is encoded by TRBV5-1 joined to TRBJ1-1, with the D gene not clear enough to name. Input material: naive CD4+ T cells sorted from blood. Interpreted using the paper, the cell subset or site label stands for: CD45RA+ positively selected. At the DNA level, the sequence is TGCGCCAGCAGCTTGGCCCTAACTGGCTCGGGCACTGAAGCTTTCTTT. This encodes CASSLALTGSGTEAFF. The CDR3 plus the reference TRBV5-1 and TRBJ1-1 genes for the other parts give the full variable domain: KAGVTQTPRYLIKTRGQQVTLSCSPISGHRSVSWYQQTPGQGLQFLFEYFSETQRNKGNFPGRFSGRQFSNSRSEMNVSTLELGDSALYLCASSLALTGSGTEAFFGQGTRLTVV.